This is a list of T cell receptor beta chains from one sample in a study of PD-L1 blockade in urothelial cancer. Produced via immunoSEQ multiplex PCR; TCRdb's table is partial and in-frame only. This sample has tens of thousands of clones; around 92% occur once, and the top ten carry about 0.89%. This specimen was PBMCs, taken around atezolizumab (anti-PD-L1) treatment. The receptors here all came from a woman aged 80 or over with urothelial cancer. The CDR3 runs from the conserved cysteine through the conserved F or W. A D gene is named only where the DNA matches it firmly. The size entry is marked missing in some rows and otherwise reads once, few, many or a size class.

TRBV6-1,-,-,TRBJ1-2,TGTGCCAGCACTACCGGACAGACGGGCTACACCTTC,CASTTGQTGYTF
TRBV19,-,-,TRBJ2-2,TGTGCCAGTAGTAGAGATTTAGGACAGCAGGTTCCCGGGGAGCTGTTTTTT,CASSRDLGQQVPGELFF
TRBV9,TRBD2,-,TRBJ2-5,TGTGCCAGCAGCGTCGGCGGGAGCCATCAAGAGACCCAGTACTTC,CASSVGGSHQETQYF
TRBV19,-,-,TRBJ1-2,TGTGCCAGTACCCCCCGGACAGACCTCGTGAACTATGGCTACACCTTC,CASTPRTDLVNYGYTF
TRBV5-1,TRBD2,-,TRBJ2-1,TGCGCCAGCAGCTCAACATTTCCGGGACTAGCGTCAGGGGAGCAGTTCTTC,CASSSTFPGLASGEQFF
TRBV28,-,-,TRBJ2-1,TGTGCCAGCAGTACGGGGGGCCCCAATGAGCAGTTCTTC,CASSTGGPNEQFF
TRBV7-6,TRBD1,-,TRBJ1-5,TGTGCCAGCAGCCGAGGGACAGGGGTTGCTCAGCCCCAGCATTTT,CASSRGTGVAQPQHF
TRBV29-1,TRBD1,-,TRBJ2-5,TGCAGCGCCGCTAACAGGGGGCAAGAGACCCAGTACTTC,CSAANRGQETQYF
TRBV28,TRBD1,-,TRBJ2-7,TGTGCCAGCAGTTTCCCTTTCGGGACAGGGCTGTTCGAGCAGTACTTC,CASSFPFGTGLFEQYF
TRBV15,-,-,TRBJ1-2,TGTGCCACCAGCAGTCAACTCATCCACCAGGTCGGCTACACCTTC,CATSSQLIHQVGYTF
TRBV5-1,-,-,TRBJ2-1,TGCGCCAGCAGCTTGGAAGTCGCGGGGAGAAATGAGCAGTTCTTC,CASSLEVAGRNEQFF
TRBV29-1,TRBD2,-,TRBJ2-7,TGCAGCGCCGCAGGACTAGCGGGAGTGGGCGAGCAGTACTTC,CSAAGLAGVGEQYF
TRBV11-3,TRBD1,-,TRBJ2-5,TGTGCCAGCAGCTTGGGGACAGGGGCGGTGGAGACCCAGTACTTC,CASSLGTGAVETQYF
TRBV29-1,TRBD1,-,TRBJ1-4,TGCAGCGTTATCGACAGGGTTAATGAAAAACTGTTTTTT,CSVIDRVNEKLFF
TRBV28,TRBD1,once,TRBJ1-4,TGTGCCAGCAGTTTTGTGGGGACAGGGAATGAAAAACTGTTTTTT,CASSFVGTGNEKLFF
TRBV6-1,-,few,TRBJ2-7,TGTGCCAGCAGCGTGAGCTCCTACGAGCAGTACTTC,CASSVSSYEQYF
TRBV9,TRBD1,-,TRBJ2-7,TGTGCCAGCAGCGTAGCGGAAGGGGGCCAGTACTTC,CASSVAEGGQYF
TRBV19,TRBD1,-,TRBJ1-1,TGTGCCAGTAGTACCCAGGGGGGCAGGGCTGAAGCTTTCTTT,CASSTQGGRAEAFF
TRBV5-6,-,-,TRBJ1-3,TGTGCCAGCAGCTTGCGGTCTGGAAACACCATATATTTT,CASSLRSGNTIYF
TRBV19,TRBD1,-,TRBJ1-2,TGTGCCAGTAGTACCCGGGACAGGGGTCATCGTAACTATGGCTACACCTTC,CASSTRDRGHRNYGYTF
TRBV7-3,-,-,TRBJ1-5,TGTGCCAGCAGCTTGGAAGGGGATCAGCCCCAGCATTTT,CASSLEGDQPQHF
TRBV11-2,-,-,TRBJ1-4,TGTGCCAGCAGTCCCACGAGGGGGACTAATGAAAAACTGTTTTTT,CASSPTRGTNEKLFF
TRBV6-1,TRBD2,-,TRBJ2-2,TGTGCCAGCATTCGGGAGGGCCGTCGTACCGGGGAGCTGTTTTTT,CASIREGRRTGELFF
TRBV6-1,-,once,TRBJ1-1,TGTGCCAGCAGTGAAGGTCGGGAGACGAACACTGAAGCTTTCTTT,CASSEGRETNTEAFF
TRBV28,-,-,TRBJ1-1,TGTGCCAGCAGTTCTCAAACAGGGTGGGATACTGAAGCTTTCTTT,CASSSQTGWDTEAFF
TRBV19,TRBD1,once,TRBJ2-7,TGTGCCAGTAGTACGACAGGGTTCTACGAGCAGTACTTC,CASSTTGFYEQYF
TRBV28,TRBD1,-,TRBJ1-2,TGTGCCAGCAGTTTATACACAGGGGCTAACTATGGCTACACCTTC,CASSLYTGANYGYTF
TRBV10-3,-,-,TRBJ2-5,TGTGCCATCCGAGTGGCGGGGCAAGAGACCCAGTACTTC,CAIRVAGQETQYF
TRBV19,-,-,TRBJ2-5,TGTGCCAGTAGTTTGGACAGCGGAGAGACCCAGTACTTC,CASSLDSGETQYF
TRBV30,-,-,TRBJ2-5,TGTGCCTCCCCCTCATCGGTCCGAGACAGCCTACAAGAGACCCAGTACTTC,CASPSSVRDSLQETQYF
TRBV19,-,few,TRBJ1-5,TGTGCCAGTAGTATTTTGGGCTTTAGCAATCAGCCCCAGCATTTT,CASSILGFSNQPQHF
TRBV6-6,TRBD2,-,TRBJ2-7,TGTGCCAGCAGCCCCAGGGGCGGGAGGGCACCCCACGAGCAGTACTTC,CASSPRGGRAPHEQYF
TRBV2,-,once,TRBJ2-7,TGTGCCAGCAGACGTGGCCAGTTTTTCTCCTACGAGCAGTACTTC,CASRRGQFFSYEQYF
TRBV28,TRBD2,once,TRBJ2-7,TGTGCCAGCAGTTCCCCCTCAGGCGGGAGATCAGATGAGCAGTACTTC,CASSSPSGGRSDEQYF
TRBV5-1,-,-,TRBJ2-7,TGCGCCAGCAGCTTAACGGGAGTGTACGAGCAGTACTTC,CASSLTGVYEQYF
TRBV5-1,TRBD2,-,TRBJ2-3,TGCGCCAGCAGCTTGCAGGCGGGGGGCACAGATACGCAGTATTTT,CASSLQAGGTDTQYF
TRBV18,TRBD2,-,TRBJ2-7,TGTGCCAGCTCACTGGGGACTAGCGGGAGCGGAGAGCAGTACTTC,CASSLGTSGSGEQYF
TRBV30,TRBD2,-,TRBJ2-2,TGTGCCTGGAGGTTGACGGGAGGTACCGGGGAGCTGTTTTTT,CAWRLTGGTGELFF
TRBV5-5,-,-,TRBJ2-6,TGTGCCAGCAGCTTAGGGGTGACTGGGGCCAACGTCCTGACTTTC,CASSLGVTGANVLTF
TRBV5-8,TRBD1,-,TRBJ2-4,TGTGCCAGCAGCGCACCGGGACAGGGAGGACACATTCAGTACTTC,CASSAPGQGGHIQYF
TRBV30,-,-,TRBJ1-5,TGTGCCTGGAGTCTAGGGGCTACGTTTAGCAATCAGCCCCAGCATTTT,CAWSLGATFSNQPQHF
TRBV7-2,-,-,TRBJ2-1,TGTGCCAGCAGCCGCGTACTCTCCTACAATGAGCAGTTCTTC,CASSRVLSYNEQFF
TRBV29-1,TRBD1,-,TRBJ1-2,TGCAGCGGACAGACAGGGGACTATGGCTACACCTTC,CSGQTGDYGYTF
TRBV5-8,-,-,TRBJ2-2,TGTGCCAGCAGCCTCCCCGCCGGGGAGCTGTTTTTT,CASSLPAGELFF
TRBV27,TRBD1,-,TRBJ2-7,TGTGCCAGCAGCCGCCCGGGACAGGGCTACGAGCAGTACTTC,CASSRPGQGYEQYF
TRBV7-6,-,-,TRBJ2-1,TGTGCCAGCAGCGTACAGGGAAGGGGTAGTGAGCAGTTCTTC,CASSVQGRGSEQFF
TRBV5-1,TRBD2,-,TRBJ2-1,TGCGCCAGCAGCGGGGCGGGACTAGCCAATGAGCAGTTCTTC,CASSGAGLANEQFF
TRBV9,-,-,TRBJ1-3,TGTGCCAGCAGCGTAGACAGTGATTTTGGAAACACCATATATTTT,CASSVDSDFGNTIYF
TRBV5-6,TRBD1,-,TRBJ1-2,TGTGCCAGCAGCCGCGACAGGGACTATGGCTACACCTTC,CASSRDRDYGYTF
TRBV6-1,-,once,TRBJ2-1,TGTGCCAGCAGTGGCCCCGGACAGTTAAACCTGGGGGAGCAGTTCTTC,CASSGPGQLNLGEQFF
TRBV6-6,-,-,TRBJ1-1,TGTGCCAGCAGGGACAGAGCAGGTATGAACACTGAAGCTTTCTTT,CASRDRAGMNTEAFF
TRBV9,TRBD1,-,TRBJ2-1,TGTGCCAGCAGCGTAGGGGACGGACAGGGGAGAGATGAGCAGTTCTTC,CASSVGDGQGRDEQFF
TRBV7-3,TRBD1,-,TRBJ1-1,TGTGCCAGCAGCGAAACAGGGGGCGGGAACACTGAAGCTTTCTTT,CASSETGGGNTEAFF
TRBV27,TRBD1,-,TRBJ2-7,TGTGCCAGCAGTTTAATCGGGACAGGGCCGTACGAGCAGTACTTC,CASSLIGTGPYEQYF
TRBV12-5,-,-,TRBJ2-1,TGTGCTAGTGGTTTGGACCAACGAAGCGGGTCATCCTACAATGAGCAGTTCTTC,CASGLDQRSGSSYNEQFF